This TCR beta chain was captured in a study of cytomegalovirus exposure and HLA in healthy donors. Germline loops: CDR1 SEHNR, CDR2 FQNEAQ (reference sequence). V dropped 5 bases and J dropped 0; count of bases not matched to a gene: 1. The CDR3 loop spans 14 amino acids. Vbeta (60) and Jbeta (13) primers were used in the PCR. Produced via immunoSEQ multiplex PCR; TCRdb's table is partial and in-frame only. The table lists 150,000 to 200,000 clones, about 64% of them singletons. J is TRBJ2-3 and V is TRBV7-9; 8 nucleotides align to TRBD2. Sequencing used PBMCs. This clonotype was obtained from a man aged 50 to 60 in good health and CMV-seronegative. The CDR3 DNA reads TGTGCCAGCAGCCAGCGGGGGAGCACAGATACGCAGTATTTT. Residues: CASSQRGSTDTQYF.